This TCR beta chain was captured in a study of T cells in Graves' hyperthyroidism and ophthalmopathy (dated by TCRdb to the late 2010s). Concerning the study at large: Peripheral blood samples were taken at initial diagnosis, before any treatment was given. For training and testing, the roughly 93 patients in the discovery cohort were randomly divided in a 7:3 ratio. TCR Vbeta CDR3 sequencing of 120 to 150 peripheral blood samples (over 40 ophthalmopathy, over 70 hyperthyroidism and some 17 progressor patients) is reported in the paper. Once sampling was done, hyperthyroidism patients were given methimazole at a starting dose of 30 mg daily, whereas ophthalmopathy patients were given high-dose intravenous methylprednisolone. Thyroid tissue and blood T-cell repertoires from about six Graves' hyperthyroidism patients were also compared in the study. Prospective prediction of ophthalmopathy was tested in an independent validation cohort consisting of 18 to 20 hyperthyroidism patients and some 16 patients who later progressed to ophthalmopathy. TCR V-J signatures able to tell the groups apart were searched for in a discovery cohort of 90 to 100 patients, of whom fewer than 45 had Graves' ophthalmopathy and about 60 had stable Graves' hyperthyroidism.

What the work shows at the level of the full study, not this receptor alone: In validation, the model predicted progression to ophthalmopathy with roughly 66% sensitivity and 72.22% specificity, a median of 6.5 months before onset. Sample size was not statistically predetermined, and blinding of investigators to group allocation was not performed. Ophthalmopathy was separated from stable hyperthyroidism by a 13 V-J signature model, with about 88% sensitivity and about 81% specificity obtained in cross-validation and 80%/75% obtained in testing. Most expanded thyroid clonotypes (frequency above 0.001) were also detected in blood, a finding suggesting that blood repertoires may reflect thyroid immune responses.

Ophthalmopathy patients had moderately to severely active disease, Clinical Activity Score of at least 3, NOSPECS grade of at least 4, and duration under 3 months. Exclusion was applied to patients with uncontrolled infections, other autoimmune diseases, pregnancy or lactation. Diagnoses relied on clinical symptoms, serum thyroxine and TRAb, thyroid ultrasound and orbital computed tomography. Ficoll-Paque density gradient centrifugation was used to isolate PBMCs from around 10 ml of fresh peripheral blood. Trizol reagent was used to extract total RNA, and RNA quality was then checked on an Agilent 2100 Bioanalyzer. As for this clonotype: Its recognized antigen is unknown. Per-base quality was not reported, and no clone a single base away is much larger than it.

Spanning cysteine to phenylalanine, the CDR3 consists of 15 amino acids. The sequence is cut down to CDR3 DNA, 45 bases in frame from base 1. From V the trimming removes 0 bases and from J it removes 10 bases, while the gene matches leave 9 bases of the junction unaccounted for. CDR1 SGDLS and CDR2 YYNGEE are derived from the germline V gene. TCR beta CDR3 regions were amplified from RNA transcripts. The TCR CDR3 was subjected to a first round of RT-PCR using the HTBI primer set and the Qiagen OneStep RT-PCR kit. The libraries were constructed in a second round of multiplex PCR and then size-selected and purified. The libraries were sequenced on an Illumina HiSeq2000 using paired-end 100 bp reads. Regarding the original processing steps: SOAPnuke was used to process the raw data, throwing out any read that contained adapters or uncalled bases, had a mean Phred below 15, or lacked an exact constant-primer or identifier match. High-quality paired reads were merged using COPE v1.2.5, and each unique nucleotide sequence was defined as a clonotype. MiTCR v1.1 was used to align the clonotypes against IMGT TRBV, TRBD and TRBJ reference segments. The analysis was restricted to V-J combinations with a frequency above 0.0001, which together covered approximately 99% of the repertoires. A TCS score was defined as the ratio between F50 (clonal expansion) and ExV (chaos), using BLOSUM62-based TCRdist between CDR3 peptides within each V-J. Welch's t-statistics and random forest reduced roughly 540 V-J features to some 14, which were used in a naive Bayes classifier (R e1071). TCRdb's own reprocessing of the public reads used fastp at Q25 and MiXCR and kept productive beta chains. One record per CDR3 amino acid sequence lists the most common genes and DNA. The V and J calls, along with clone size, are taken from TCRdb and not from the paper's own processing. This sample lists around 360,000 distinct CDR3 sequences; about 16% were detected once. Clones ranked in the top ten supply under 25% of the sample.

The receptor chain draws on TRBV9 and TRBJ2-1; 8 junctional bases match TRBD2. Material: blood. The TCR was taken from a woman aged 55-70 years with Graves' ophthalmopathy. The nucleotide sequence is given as TGTGCCAGCAGCGTAGGAGCGGGAGATGCGTGGGAGCAGTTCTTC. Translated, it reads CASSVGAGDAWEQFF.